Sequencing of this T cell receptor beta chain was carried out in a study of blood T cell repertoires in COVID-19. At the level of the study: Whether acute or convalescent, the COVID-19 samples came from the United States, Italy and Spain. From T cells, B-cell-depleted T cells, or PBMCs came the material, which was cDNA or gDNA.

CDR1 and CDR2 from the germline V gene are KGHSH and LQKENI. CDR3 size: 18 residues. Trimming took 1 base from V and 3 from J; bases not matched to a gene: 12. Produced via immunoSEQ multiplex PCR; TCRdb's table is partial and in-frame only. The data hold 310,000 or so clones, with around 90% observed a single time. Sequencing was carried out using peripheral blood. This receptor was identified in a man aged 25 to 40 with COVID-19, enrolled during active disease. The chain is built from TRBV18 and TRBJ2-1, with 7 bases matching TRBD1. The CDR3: CASSPQTGQLRVYNEQFF. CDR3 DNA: TGTGCCAGCTCACCACAAACGGGACAGCTGAGGGTCTACAATGAGCAGTTCTTC.